The clone carrying this TCR beta chain was detected once. Its antigen is still unknown. These data are taken from a study of CD8 T cells in Susac syndrome. Study-level points and caveats: TCR sequencing and HLA analysis covered a relatively small number of individuals.

Random hexamers served to reverse transcribe about 0.5 to 1 ug RNA. An immunoSEQ multiplex PCR generated amplified TCR beta CDR3 products spanning 54 Vbeta and 13 Jbeta. TCRdb ran MiXCR on the immunoSEQ multiplex PCR reads and lists one entry per CDR3 protein. The sample records roughly 150,000 distinct CDR3 sequences, about 94% being singletons. What was sequenced was CD4+ T cells from PBMCs. The receptor comes from a human donor in good health.

The CDR3 nucleotides read TGCGCCAGCAGTCAGGCAGTCCACCAGCCCCAGCATTTT. Encoded protein: CASSQAVHQPQHF. The V and J genes are TRBV23-1 and TRBJ1-5, with D unresolved. TRBV23-1 qualifies as an ORF whose function is uncertain. V was pared by 3 bases and J by 7 bases, with 10 bases between. The CDR3 totals 13 residues.